Listed below are T cell receptor beta chains from one sample, sequenced in a study of T cell changes during pregnancy in multiple sclerosis. TCRdb's table, derived via immunoSEQ multiplex PCR, lists solely in-frame clones and lacks some. The profile shows approximately 89,000 clones, around 94% of them singletons. The sequencing used peripheral blood, collected in the third trimester of pregnancy. These receptor sequences come from a female donor with multiple sclerosis, enrolled in a pregnancy study. Each CDR3 is given with its conserved first and last residue. The order of the fields is D gene, J gene, clone size, V gene, CDR3 protein, CDR3 DNA. D genes are given only for firm matches. The size field is filled for only some rows; it gives once, few, many or a size class.

D: TRBD2
J: TRBJ2-5
size: .
V: TRBV29-1
CDR3: CSVGTRETQYF
DNA: TGCAGCGTTGGGACTAGGGAGACCCAGTACTTC

D: TRBD2
J: TRBJ2-1
size: .
V: TRBV7-2
CDR3: CASSLGFGLAGAHYEQFF
DNA: TGTGCCAGCAGCTTAGGTTTTGGCCTAGCGGGAGCGCACTATGAGCAGTTCTTC

D: TRBD1
J: TRBJ2-5
size: .
V: TRBV5-6
CDR3: CASSSGQGETQYF
DNA: TGTGCCAGCAGCTCGGGACAGGGTGAGACCCAGTACTTC

D: .
J: TRBJ2-2
size: .
V: TRBV4-1
CDR3: CASSQVGTAGELFF
DNA: TGCGCCAGCAGCCAAGTCGGCACAGCCGGGGAGCTGTTTTTT

D: TRBD1
J: TRBJ1-4
size: once
V: TRBV6-1
CDR3: CASSEHVGGDEKLFF
DNA: TGTGCCAGCAGTGAACACGTAGGGGGCGATGAAAAACTGTTTTTT

D: TRBD1
J: TRBJ1-3
size: .
V: TRBV15
CDR3: CATSSRDSSGNTIYF
DNA: TGTGCCACCAGCAGCCGGGACAGCTCTGGAAACACCATATATTTT

D: .
J: TRBJ2-1
size: .
V: TRBV11-2
CDR3: CASSPLGRTDEQFF
DNA: TGTGCCAGCAGTCCTCTCGGGAGAACGGATGAGCAGTTCTTC

D: TRBD1
J: TRBJ1-2
size: .
V: TRBV6-5
CDR3: CASRRTGVGYGYTF
DNA: TGTGCCAGCAGAAGGACAGGGGTCGGCTATGGCTACACCTTC

D: .
J: TRBJ2-7
size: .
V: TRBV2
CDR3: CASIQQGYEQYF
DNA: TGTGCCAGCATCCAACAGGGCTACGAGCAGTACTTC

D: .
J: TRBJ2-7
size: .
V: TRBV28
CDR3: CASRGQPGKVYF
DNA: TGTGCCAGCAGAGGACAGCCCGGGAAGGTGTACTTC

D: .
J: TRBJ1-5
size: .
V: TRBV7-9
CDR3: CASSQGGGNQPQHF
DNA: TGTGCCAGCTCCCAGGGCGGGGGCAATCAGCCCCAGCATTTT

D: .
J: TRBJ1-3
size: .
V: TRBV7-9
CDR3: CASNSRGSSIYF
DNA: TGTGCCAGCAACTCTAGGGGGTCGTCCATATATTTT

D: .
J: TRBJ1-3
size: .
V: TRBV27
CDR3: CASSSTGTPGNTIYF
DNA: TGTGCCAGCAGTTCAACCGGGACTCCTGGAAACACCATATATTTT

D: .
J: TRBJ1-1
size: .
V: TRBV11-1
CDR3: CASSKLGYTEAFF
DNA: TGTGCCAGCAGCAAACTCGGTTACACTGAAGCTTTCTTT

D: TRBD1
J: TRBJ2-7
size: .
V: TRBV11-2
CDR3: CASSLEQGVTYEQYF
DNA: TGTGCCAGCAGCTTAGAACAGGGGGTCACCTACGAGCAGTACTTC

D: TRBD2
J: TRBJ2-1
size: .
V: TRBV9
CDR3: CASSGLAGEGTEQFF
DNA: TGTGCCAGCAGCGGACTAGCGGGAGAAGGAACTGAGCAGTTCTTC

D: TRBD1
J: TRBJ2-1
size: .
V: TRBV19
CDR3: CASRPTGTGFYNEQFF
DNA: TGTGCCAGTAGACCTACCGGGACAGGGTTTTACAATGAGCAGTTCTTC

D: TRBD2
J: TRBJ2-3
size: once
V: TRBV5-1
CDR3: CASSFGTSGVDTQYF
DNA: TGCGCCAGCAGCTTCGGGACTAGCGGGGTAGATACGCAGTATTTT